Presented here are 5 T cell receptor beta chains from one specimen sequenced in a study of T cells in Graves' hyperthyroidism and ophthalmopathy. It was RNA transcripts that yielded the amplified TCR beta CDR3 regions. RT-PCR in the first round (using the HTBI primer set) targeted the TCR CDR3. MiXCR was run by TCRdb on the multiplex PCR reads, yielding one entry per CDR3 protein. Here the sample spans around 350,000 distinct CDR3 sequences, less than 15% being singletons. Sequences were obtained from blood. Receptor source: a woman aged 18 to 35 with Graves' hyperthyroidism.

The sample holds many counts of this clonotype. The rearrangement joins TRBV3-1 to TRBJ2-1, with 8 bases that match TRBD2. CDR3 length equals 17 residues. Per germline, CDR1 LGHDT and CDR2 YNNKEL (reference sequence). Trimming cost V 0 bases and J 6 bases; bases outside gene matches: 10. The CDR3 DNA reads TGTGCCAGCAGCCAAGATATAGAAGCGGGGGTGACCAATGAGCAGTTCTTC. It specifies CASSQDIEAGVTNEQFF.

This clonotype was recorded many times. The CDR3 coding sequence is TGTGCCAGCAGCTTAGGGCTAGCGGGAGTAGAGACCCAGTACTTC. Protein sequence: CASSLGLAGVETQYF. V is TRBV7-2 and J is TRBJ2-5; 10 bases line up with TRBD2. Trimming took 1 base from V and 4 from J; bases not matched to a gene: 3. The CDR3 consists of 15 residues. Germline loops: CDR1 SGHTA, CDR2 FQGNSA.

A few counts support this clonotype. The genes are TRBV6-5 and TRBJ2-7, with TRBD1 identical over 7 bases. From germline, CDR1 is MNHEY and CDR2 SVGAGI. The CDR3 is 15 residues long. The V segment lost 0 bases and the J segment 3 bases; nucleotides outside the gene matches: 5. The CDR3 region is CASSYSGDRSYEQYF. The CDR3 region has the DNA TGTGCCAGCAGTTACTCGGGGGACAGAAGCTACGAGCAGTACTTC.

This clonotype was counted many times. The chain has TRBV10-3 and TRBJ2-7, with D perhaps matching TRBD1 (6 bases). Trimming removed 6 bases at V and 3 bases at J, with 12 bases between. The CDR3 length is 13 residues. Per the germline V gene, CDR1 is ENHRY and CDR2 is SYGVKD. As DNA, the CDR3 is TGTGCCATCAGCTACCCGACAGGCTACGAGCAGTACTTC. Translated, it gives CAISYPTGYEQYF.

In this sample, this clonotype turned up many times. The chain is built from TRBV4-1 and TRBJ1-1, with D perhaps matching TRBD1 (6 bases). The CDR3 loop spans 15 amino acids. Germline CDR1 and CDR2: MGHRA and YSYEKL. V dropped 4 bases and J dropped 1 base, with 13 bases sitting between them. CDR3 region: CASSREGVGNTEAFF. For the CDR3, the DNA is TGCGCCAGCAGCCGAGAGGGGGTTGGGAACACTGAAGCTTTCTTT.